This T cell receptor (delta chain) was sequenced for a study of gamma-delta T cells after stem cell transplantation. TCRdb re-processed the RT-PCR reads using CATT. The repertoire includes 11,000 or so delta-chain clones, approximately 38% of them detected once, and 2.8% sits in the top ten. This CDR3 is built from 15 residues. Trimming took off 1 base at V and 0 bases at J, with 9 bases between the two ends. Germline lookup yields CDR1 TSWWSYY and CDR2 QGS. The sequenced sample was gamma-delta T cells. This TCR was recovered from a human donor. It is not recorded whose cells these are; they may come from a transplant donor. This chain connects TRDV1 to TRDJ1; D gene ambiguous. This CDR3 is CALGERPYHTDKLIF. CDR3 nucleotide sequence: TGTGCTCTTGGGGAACGGCCTTACCACACCGATAAACTCATCTTT.